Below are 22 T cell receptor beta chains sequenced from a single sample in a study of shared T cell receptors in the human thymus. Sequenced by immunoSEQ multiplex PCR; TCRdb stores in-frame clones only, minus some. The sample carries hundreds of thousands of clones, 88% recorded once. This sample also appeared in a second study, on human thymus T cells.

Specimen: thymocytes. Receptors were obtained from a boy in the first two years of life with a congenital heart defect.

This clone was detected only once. CDR3 DNA sequence: TGCAGCGTTCCACAAAGTGCAACTAATGAAAAACTGTTTTTT. It translates to CSVPQSATNEKLFF. The chain carries TRBV29-1 and TRBJ1-4; no clear D. This CDR3 contains 14 residues. V lost 5 bases and J 0 bases, leaving 10 bases between the germline ends. CDR1 is SQVTM and CDR2 is ANQGSEA in the germline V gene.

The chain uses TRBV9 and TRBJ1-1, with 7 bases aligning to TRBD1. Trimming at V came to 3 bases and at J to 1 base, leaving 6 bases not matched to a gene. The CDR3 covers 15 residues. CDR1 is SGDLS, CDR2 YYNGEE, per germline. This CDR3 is CASSASGTENTEAFF. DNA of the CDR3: TGTGCCAGCAGCGCCTCCGGGACAGAGAACACTGAAGCTTTCTTT.

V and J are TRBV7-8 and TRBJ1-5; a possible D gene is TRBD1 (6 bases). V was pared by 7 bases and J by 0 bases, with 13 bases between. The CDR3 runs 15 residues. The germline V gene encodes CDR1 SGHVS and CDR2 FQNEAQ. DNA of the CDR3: TGTGCCAGCACCCCGGGACAACATAGCAATCAGCCCCAGCATTTT. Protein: CASTPGQHSNQPQHF.

The CDR3 sequence is CASSLGDRERGQPQHF. In nucleotides, the CDR3 is TGTGCCAGCAGCTTGGGGGACAGGGAACGAGGACAGCCCCAGCATTTT. This chain uses TRBV11-2 with TRBJ1-5, with TRBD1 matching over 9 bases. CDR3 length equals 16 residues. Trimming cost V 3 bases and J 7 bases; bases outside gene matches: 10. Germline V gene data show CDR1 as SGHAT and CDR2 as FQNNGV.

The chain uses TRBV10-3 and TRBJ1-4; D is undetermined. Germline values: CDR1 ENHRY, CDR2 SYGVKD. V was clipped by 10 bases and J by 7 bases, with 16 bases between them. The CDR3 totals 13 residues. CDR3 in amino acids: CATQTPLGEKLFF. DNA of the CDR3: TGTGCCACCCAGACACCCCTGGGTGAAAAACTGTTTTTT.

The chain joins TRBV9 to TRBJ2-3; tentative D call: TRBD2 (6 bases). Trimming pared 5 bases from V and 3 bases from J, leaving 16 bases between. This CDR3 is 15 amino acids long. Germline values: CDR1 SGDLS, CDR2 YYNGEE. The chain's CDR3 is CASSSREPKTDTQYF. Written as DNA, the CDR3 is TGTGCCAGCAGTTCCCGGGAGCCGAAGACAGATACGCAGTATTTT.

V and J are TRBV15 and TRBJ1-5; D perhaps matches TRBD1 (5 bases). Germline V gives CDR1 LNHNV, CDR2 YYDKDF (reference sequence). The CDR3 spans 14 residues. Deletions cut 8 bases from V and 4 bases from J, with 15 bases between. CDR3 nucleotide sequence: TGTGCCACCGCGCGGGACGTAGATAATCAGCCCCAGCATTTT. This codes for CATARDVDNQPQHF.

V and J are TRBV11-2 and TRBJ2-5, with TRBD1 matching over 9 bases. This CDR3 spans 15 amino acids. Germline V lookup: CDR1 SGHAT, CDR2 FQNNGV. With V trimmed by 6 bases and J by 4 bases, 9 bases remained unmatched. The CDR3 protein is CASSPGTGMVETQYF. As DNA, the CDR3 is TGTGCCAGCAGTCCCGGGACAGGGATGGTAGAGACCCAGTACTTC. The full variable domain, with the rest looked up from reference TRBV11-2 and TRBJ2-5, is EAGVAQSPRYKIIEKRQSVAFWCNPISGHATLYWYQQILGQGPKLLIQFQNNGVVDDSQLPKDRFSAERLKGVDSTLKIQPAKLEDSAVYLCASSPGTGMVETQYFGPGTRLLVL.

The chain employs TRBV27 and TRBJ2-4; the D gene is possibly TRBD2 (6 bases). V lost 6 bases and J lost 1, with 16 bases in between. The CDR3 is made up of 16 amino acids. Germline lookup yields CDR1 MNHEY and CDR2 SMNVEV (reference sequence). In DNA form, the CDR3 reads TGTGCCAGCAGCCCGACGGGACTCCGGGCCAAAAACATTCAGTACTTC. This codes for CASSPTGLRAKNIQYF.

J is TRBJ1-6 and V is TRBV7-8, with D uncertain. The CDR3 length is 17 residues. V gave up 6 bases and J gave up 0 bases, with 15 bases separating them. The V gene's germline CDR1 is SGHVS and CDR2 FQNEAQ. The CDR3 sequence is CASSRTHSSSYNSPLHF. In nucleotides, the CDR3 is TGTGCCAGCAGTCGGACTCATTCCAGCTCCTATAATTCACCCCTCCACTTT.

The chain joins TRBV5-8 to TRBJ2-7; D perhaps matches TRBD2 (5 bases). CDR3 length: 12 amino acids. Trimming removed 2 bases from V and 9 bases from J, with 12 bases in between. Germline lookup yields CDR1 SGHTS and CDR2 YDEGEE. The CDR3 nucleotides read TGTGCCAGCAGCTTAGGAGGCCTGGGGCAGTACTTC. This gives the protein CASSLGGLGQYF.

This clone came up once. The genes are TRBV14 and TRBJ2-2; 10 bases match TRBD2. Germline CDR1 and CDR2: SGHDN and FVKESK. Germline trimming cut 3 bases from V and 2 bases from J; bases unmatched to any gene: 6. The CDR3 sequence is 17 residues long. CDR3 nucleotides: TGTGCCAGCAGCCAGTACGCTAGCGGGAGTAACACCGGGGAGCTGTTTTTT. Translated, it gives CASSQYASGSNTGELFF.

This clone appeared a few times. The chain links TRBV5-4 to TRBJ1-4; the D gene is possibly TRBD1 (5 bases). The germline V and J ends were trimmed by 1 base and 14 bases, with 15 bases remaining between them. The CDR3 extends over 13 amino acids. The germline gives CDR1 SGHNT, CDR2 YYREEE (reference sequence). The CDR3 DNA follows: TGTGCCAGCAGCTTGTGGGGGGACCGGGGGCTGTTTTTT. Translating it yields CASSLWGDRGLFF.

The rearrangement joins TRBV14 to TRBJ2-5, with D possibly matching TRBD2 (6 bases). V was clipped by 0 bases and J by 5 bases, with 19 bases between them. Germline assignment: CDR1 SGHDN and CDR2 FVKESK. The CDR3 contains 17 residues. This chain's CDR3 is CASSQDGTGGKGETQYF. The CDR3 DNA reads TGTGCCAGCAGCCAAGATGGGACTGGGGGGAAGGGGGAGACCCAGTACTTC.

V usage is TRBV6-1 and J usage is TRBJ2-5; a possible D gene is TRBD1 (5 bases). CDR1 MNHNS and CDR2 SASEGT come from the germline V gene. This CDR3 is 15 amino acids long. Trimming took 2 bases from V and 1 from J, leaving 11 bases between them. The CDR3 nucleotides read TGTGCCAGCAGTGAACTCTACAGGCCCCAAGAGACCCAGTACTTC. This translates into CASSELYRPQETQYF.

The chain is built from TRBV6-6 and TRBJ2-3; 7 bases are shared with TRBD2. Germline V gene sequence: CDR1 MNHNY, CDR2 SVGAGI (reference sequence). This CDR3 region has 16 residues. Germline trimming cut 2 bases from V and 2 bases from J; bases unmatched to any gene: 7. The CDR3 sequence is CASSYAGVMVTDTQYF. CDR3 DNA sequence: TGTGCCAGCAGTTACGCGGGAGTGATGGTCACAGATACGCAGTATTTT.

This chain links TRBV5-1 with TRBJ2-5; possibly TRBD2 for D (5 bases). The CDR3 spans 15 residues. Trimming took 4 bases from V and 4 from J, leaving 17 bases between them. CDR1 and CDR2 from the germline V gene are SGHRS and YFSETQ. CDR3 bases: TGCGCCAGCAGCCATCTAGCCATGAGTACAGAGACCCAGTACTTC. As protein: CASSHLAMSTETQYF.

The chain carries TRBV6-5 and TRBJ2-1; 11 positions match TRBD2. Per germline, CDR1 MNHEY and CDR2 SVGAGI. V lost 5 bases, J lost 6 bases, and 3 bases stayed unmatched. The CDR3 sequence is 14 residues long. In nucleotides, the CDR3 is TGTGCCAGCAGTATGGGACTAGCGGCCAATGAGCAGTTCTTC. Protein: CASSMGLAANEQFF.

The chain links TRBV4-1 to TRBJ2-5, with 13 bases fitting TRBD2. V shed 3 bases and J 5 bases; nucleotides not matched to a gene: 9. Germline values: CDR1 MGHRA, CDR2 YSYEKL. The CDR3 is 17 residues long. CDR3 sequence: CASSQTALTSGRETQYF. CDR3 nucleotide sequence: TGCGCCAGCAGCCAGACGGCGTTGACTAGCGGGAGGGAGACCCAGTACTTC.

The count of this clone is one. The CDR3 loop reads CASSSQGYYNEQFF. The DNA of the CDR3 is TGTGCCAGCAGCTCCCAGGGGTACTACAATGAGCAGTTCTTC. The chain employs TRBV11-2 and TRBJ2-1, with TRBD1 as a possible D gene (6 bases). Germline V gives CDR1 SGHAT, CDR2 FQNNGV. The CDR3 sequence is 14 residues long. Trimming removed 4 bases at V and 3 bases at J, with 10 bases between.

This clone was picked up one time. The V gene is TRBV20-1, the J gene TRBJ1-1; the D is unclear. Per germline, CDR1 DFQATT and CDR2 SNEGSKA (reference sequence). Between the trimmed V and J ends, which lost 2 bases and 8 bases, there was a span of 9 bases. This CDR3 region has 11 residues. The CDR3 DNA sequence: TGCAGTGCTAGAATGGCCCTCGAAGCTTTCTTT. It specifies CSARMALEAFF.

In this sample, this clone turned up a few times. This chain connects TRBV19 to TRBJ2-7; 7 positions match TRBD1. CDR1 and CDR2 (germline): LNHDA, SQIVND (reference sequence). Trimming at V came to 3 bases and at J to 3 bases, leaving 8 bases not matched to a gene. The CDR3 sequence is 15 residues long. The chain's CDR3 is CASSMSPQGFYEQYF. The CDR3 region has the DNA TGTGCCAGTAGTATGTCCCCACAGGGGTTCTACGAGCAGTACTTC.